The 2 T cell receptor beta chains given below trace back to one sample, sequenced in a study of T cell responses to AZD1222 COVID-19 vaccine. Only in-frame clones appear in the TCRdb table, and some are missing; sequencing was by immunoSEQ multiplex PCR. The table includes about 130,000 clones, roughly 89% detected once. The material was peripheral blood, obtained 28 days after the second AZD1222 dose. The receptor set was obtained from an adult who received the AZD1222 COVID-19 vaccine.

This sequence joins TRBV12-3 or TRBV12-4 and TRBJ2-7; no definite D call. CDR3 size: 13 residues. V lost 6 bases, J lost 2 bases, and 11 bases lay in between. The CDR3 spells CASRATPTYEQYF. The CDR3, as DNA: TGTGCCAGCAGAGCGACACCTACCTACGAGCAGTACTTC.

J is TRBJ2-2 and V is TRBV29-1; TRBD2 matches at 12 bases. V gave up 5 bases and J gave up 6 bases; unmatched junction bases: 10. The CDR3 consists of 16 residues. Germline CDR1 SQVTM, CDR2 ANQGSEA. Here the CDR3 reads CSVQKGPSGGAGELFF. As DNA, the CDR3 is TGCAGCGTTCAAAAGGGCCCTAGCGGGGGGGCCGGGGAGCTGTTTTTT.